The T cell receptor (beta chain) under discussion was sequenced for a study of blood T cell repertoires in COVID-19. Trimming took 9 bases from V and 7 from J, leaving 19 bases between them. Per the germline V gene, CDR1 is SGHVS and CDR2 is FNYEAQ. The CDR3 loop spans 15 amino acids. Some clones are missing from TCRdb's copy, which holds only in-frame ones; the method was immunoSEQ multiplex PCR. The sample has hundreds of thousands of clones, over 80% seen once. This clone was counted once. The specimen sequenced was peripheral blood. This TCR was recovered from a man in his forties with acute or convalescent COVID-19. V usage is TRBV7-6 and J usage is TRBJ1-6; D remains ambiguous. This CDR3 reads CASAESGRENSPLHF. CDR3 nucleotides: TGTGCCAGTGCAGAGTCCGGGAGGGAGAATTCACCCCTCCACTTT.